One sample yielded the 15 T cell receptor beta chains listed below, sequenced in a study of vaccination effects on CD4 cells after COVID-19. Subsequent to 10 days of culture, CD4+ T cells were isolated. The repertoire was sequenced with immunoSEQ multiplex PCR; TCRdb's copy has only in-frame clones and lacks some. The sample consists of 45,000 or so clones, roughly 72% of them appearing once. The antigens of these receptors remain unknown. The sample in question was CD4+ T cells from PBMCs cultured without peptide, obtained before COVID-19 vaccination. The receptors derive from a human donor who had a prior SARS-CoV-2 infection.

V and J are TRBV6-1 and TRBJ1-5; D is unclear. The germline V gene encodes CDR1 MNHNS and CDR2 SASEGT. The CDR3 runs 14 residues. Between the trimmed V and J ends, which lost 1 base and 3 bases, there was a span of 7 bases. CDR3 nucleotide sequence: TGTGCCAGCAGTGAAGGCCGGGACAATCAGCCCCAGCATTTT. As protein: CASSEGRDNQPQHF.

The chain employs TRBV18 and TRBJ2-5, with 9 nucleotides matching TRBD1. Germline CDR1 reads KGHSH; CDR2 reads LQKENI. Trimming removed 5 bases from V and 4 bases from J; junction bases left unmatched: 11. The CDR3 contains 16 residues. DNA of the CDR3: TGTGCCAGCTCAACCGGTCAGGGACAGGGCCCAGAGACCCAGTACTTC. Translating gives CASSTGQGQGPETQYF.

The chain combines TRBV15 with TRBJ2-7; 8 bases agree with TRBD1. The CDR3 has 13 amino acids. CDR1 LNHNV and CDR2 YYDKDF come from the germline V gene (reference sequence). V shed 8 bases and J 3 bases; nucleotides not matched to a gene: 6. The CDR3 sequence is CATAGGQGYEQYF. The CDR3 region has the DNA TGTGCCACCGCGGGTGGACAGGGCTACGAGCAGTACTTC. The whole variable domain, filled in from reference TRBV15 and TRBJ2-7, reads DAMVIQNPRYQVTQFGKPVTLSCSQTLNHNVMYWYQQKSSQAPKLLFHYYDKDFNNEADTPDNFQSRRPNTSFCFLDIRSPGLGDTAMYLCATAGGQGYEQYFGPGTRLTVT.

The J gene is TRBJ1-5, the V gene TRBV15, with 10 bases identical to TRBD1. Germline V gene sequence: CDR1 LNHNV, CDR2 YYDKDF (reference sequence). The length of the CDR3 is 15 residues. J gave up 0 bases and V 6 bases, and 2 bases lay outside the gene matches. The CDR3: CATRGQGHSNQPQHF. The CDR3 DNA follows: TGTGCCACCAGGGGACAGGGGCATAGCAATCAGCCCCAGCATTTT.

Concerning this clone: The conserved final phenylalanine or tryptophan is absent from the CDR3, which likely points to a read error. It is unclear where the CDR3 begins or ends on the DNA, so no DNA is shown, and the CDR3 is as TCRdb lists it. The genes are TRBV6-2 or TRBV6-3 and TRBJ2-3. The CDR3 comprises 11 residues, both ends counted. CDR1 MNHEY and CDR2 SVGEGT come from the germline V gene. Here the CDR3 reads CASSGRGPHAI.

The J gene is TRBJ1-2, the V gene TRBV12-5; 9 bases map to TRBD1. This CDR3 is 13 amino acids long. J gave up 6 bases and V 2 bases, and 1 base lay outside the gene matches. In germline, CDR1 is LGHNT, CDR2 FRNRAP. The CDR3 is CASGLRDRDGYTF. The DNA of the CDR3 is TGTGCTAGTGGTTTGAGGGACAGGGATGGCTACACCTTC.

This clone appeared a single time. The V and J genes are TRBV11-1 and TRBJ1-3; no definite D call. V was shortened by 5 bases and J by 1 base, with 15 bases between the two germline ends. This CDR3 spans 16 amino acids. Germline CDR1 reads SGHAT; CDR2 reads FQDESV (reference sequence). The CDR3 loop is CASSPSLPSSGNTIYF. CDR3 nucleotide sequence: TGTGCCAGCAGCCCATCCCTTCCCTCGTCTGGAAACACCATATATTTT.

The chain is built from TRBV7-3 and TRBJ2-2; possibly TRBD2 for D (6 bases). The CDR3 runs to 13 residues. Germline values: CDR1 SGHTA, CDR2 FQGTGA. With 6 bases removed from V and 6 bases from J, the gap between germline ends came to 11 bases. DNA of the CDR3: TGTGCCAGCAGTCTAGCGTTTTCCGGGGAGCTGTTTTTT. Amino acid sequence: CASSLAFSGELFF.

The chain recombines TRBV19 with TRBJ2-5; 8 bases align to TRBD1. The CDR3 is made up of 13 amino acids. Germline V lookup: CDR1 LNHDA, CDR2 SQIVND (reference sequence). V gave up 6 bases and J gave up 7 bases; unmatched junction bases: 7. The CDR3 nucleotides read TGTGCCAGTAGGGCGACAGGGGTAGGGACCCAGTACTTC. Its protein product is CASRATGVGTQYF.

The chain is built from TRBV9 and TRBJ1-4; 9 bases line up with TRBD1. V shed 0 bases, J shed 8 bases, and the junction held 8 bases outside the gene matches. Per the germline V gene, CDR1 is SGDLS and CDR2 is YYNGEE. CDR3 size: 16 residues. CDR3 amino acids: CASSVGRTGDLEKLFF. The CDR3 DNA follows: TGTGCCAGCAGCGTAGGTCGGACAGGGGATCTGGAAAAACTGTTTTTT.

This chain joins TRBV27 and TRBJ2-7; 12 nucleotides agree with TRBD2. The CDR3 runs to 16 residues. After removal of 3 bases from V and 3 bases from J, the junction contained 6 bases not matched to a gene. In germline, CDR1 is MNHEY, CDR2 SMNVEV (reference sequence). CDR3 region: CASSFRTSGALYEQYF. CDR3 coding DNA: TGTGCCAGCAGTTTCCGGACTAGCGGGGCACTCTACGAGCAGTACTTC.

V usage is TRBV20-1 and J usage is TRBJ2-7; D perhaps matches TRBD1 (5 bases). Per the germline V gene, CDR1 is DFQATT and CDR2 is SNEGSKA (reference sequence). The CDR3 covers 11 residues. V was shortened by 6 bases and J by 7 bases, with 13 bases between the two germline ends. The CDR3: CSATKGWEQYF. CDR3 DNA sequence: TGCAGTGCAACAAAGGGGTGGGAGCAGTACTTC.

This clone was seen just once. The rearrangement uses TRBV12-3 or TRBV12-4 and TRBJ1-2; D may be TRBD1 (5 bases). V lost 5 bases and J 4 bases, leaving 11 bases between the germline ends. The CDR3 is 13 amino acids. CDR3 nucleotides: TGTGCCAGCAGTCCGACAGCGACCTATGGCTACACCTTC. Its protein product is CASSPTATYGYTF.

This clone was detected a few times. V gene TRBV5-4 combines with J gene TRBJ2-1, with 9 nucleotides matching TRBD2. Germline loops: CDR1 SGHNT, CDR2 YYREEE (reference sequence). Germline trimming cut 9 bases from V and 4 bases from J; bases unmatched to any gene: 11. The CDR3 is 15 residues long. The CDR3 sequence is CATRLRAGGYNEQFF. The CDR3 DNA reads TGTGCCACTCGGCTACGAGCGGGGGGTTACAATGAGCAGTTCTTC.

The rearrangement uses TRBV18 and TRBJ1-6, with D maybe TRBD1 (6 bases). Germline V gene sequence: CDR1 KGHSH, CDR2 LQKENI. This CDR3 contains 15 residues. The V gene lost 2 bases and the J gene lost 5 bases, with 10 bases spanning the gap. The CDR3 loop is CASSPMRTDNSPLHF. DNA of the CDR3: TGTGCCAGCTCACCAATGCGGACAGATAATTCACCCCTCCACTTT.